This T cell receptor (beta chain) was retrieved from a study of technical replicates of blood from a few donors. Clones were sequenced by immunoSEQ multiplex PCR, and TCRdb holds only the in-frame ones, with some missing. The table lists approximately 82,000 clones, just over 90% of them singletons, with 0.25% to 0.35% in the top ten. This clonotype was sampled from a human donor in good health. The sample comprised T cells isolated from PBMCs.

Here the CDR3 reads CATSREGGQIYEQYF. The CDR3 coding sequence is TGTGCCACCAGCAGAGAGGGGGGACAGATCTACGAGCAGTACTTC. This chain links TRBV15 with TRBJ2-7; D perhaps matches TRBD1 (7 bases). Per the germline V gene, CDR1 is LNHNV and CDR2 is YYDKDF (reference sequence). The CDR3 sequence is 15 residues long. V lost 0 bases to trimming and J lost 3 bases, with 12 bases between them.